Here is one TCR beta chain with its context. Its antigen is unidentified. The data stem from a study of T cell repertoires in cytomegalovirus infection. On the study more broadly: Both a matching HLA type and CMV infection were indicated by public TCR beta signatures. Regarding the study as a whole: Carriers of CMV and the relevant HLA type were discriminated by public TCR beta frequency. Across the ex vivo response, the dominant clonotypes were HLA-C-restricted CMV-specific TCR beta clonotypes.

Each CDR3 protein gets one entry after TCRdb re-called the reads with MiXCR. The sample lists some 160,000 distinct CDR3 sequences; over 15% were seen once. Sequenced input: CD8+ T cells from PBMCs. The clonotype originates from a human donor in good health (CMV status not recorded). Some clones in this sample may be carry-over from other donors' samples.

CDR3 amino acids: CARPRGGNNEQFF. The CDR3 nucleotides read TGTGCCAGGCCGCGGGGGGGAAACAATGAGCAGTTCTTC. The genes are TRBV19 and TRBJ2-1, with 9 bases fitting TRBD2. The CDR3 runs to 13 residues. The ends lost 9 bases at V and 5 bases at J; junction bases unmatched: 5. Germline-derived CDR1 and CDR2 are LNHDA and SQIVND (reference sequence).